This TCR beta chain is drawn from a study of spatial heterogeneity in lung cancer. Time point defined: blood at routine non-recurrence follow-up after resection. Sequencing of whole RNA from tumor, nontumor lung or frozen PBMC involved no sorting. Findings of the study overall: Circulating ubiquitous expanded tumor TCRs were observed more frequently at resection than at follow-up.

This clonotype was observed at least ten times. Antigen specificity is unknown. Every cDNA TCR molecule received its own unique molecular identifier. MiXCR was run by TCRdb on the 5' RACE reads, yielding one entry per CDR3 protein. The table has 45,000 to 65,000 distinct CDR3 sequences, under 8% seen once. CDR3 length equals 14 residues. The V and J ends lost 5 bases and 6 bases, in that order; junction bases with no gene match: 5. Germline CDR1 is SGHVS and CDR2 is FQNEAQ. The sequences come from PBMCs, collected at follow-up. This TCR was sampled from a female donor with early-stage non-small cell lung cancer. The V gene is TRBV7-8, the J gene TRBJ1-5; 9 bases match TRBD1. Here the CDR3 reads CASSPQGASQPQHF. CDR3 nucleotides: TGTGCCAGCAGCCCACAGGGGGCGAGTCAGCCCCAGCATTTT.